This T cell receptor (beta chain) was recorded in a study of shared clonotypes between healthy human individuals. Sequencing was performed with immunoSEQ multiplex PCR; in TCRdb, only in-frame clones are kept and a portion is missing. Counted here are roughly 1,100,000 clones, about 75% occurring once; the ten biggest clones make up 1.5%. The TCR sequence derives from a man between 18 and 29 years old in good health. Sequencing input: memory CD4+ T cells sorted from blood. Regarding subset: CD45RA-negative fraction.

The CDR3 DNA follows: TGTGCCTGGAGTCCGTCACGGGATACGCAGTATTTT. Translated, it gives CAWSPSRDTQYF. The chain has TRBV30 and TRBJ2-3, with D uncertain. Trimming pared 2 bases from V and 6 bases from J, leaving 9 bases between. The germline CDR1 and CDR2 sequences are GTSNPN and SVGIG (reference sequence). This CDR3 contains 12 residues.